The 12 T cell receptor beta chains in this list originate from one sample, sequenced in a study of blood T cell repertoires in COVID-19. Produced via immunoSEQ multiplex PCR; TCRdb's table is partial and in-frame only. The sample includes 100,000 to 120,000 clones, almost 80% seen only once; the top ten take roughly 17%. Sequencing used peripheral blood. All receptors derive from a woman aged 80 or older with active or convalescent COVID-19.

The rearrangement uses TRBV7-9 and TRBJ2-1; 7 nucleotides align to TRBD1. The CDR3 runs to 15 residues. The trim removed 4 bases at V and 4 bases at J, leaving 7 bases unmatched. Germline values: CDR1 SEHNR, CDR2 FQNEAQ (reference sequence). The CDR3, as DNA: TGTGCCAGCAGCTCACAGGGGCTACTATACAATGAGCAGTTCTTC. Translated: CASSSQGLLYNEQFF.

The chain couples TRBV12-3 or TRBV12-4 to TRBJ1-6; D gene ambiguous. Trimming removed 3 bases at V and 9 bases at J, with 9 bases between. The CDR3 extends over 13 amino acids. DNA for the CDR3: TGTGCCAGCAGTTTCCCCGGTACTTCACCCCTCCACTTT. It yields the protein CASSFPGTSPLHF.

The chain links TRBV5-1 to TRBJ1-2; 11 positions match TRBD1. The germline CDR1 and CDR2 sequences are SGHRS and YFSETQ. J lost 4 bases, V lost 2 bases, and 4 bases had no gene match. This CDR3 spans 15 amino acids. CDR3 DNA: TGCGCCAGCAGCTTCGGGACAGGGGGAATCTATGGCTACACCTTC. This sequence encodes CASSFGTGGIYGYTF.

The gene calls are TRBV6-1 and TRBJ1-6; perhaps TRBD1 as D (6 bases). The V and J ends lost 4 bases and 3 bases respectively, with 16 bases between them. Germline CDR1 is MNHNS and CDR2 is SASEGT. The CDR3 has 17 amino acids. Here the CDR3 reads CASSGLQGLGYNSPLHF. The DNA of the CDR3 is TGTGCCAGCAGTGGACTACAGGGCCTGGGCTATAATTCACCCCTCCACTTT.

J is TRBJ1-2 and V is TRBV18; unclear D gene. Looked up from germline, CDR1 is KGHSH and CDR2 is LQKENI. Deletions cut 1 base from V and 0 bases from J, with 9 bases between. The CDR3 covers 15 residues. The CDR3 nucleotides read TGTGCCAGCTCACCACTGGCAGAAACTAACTATGGCTACACCTTC. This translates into CASSPLAETNYGYTF.

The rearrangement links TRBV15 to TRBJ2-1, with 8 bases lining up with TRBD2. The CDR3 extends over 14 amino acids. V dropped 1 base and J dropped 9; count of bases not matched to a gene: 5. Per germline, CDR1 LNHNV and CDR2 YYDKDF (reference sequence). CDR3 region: CATSRVGGVREQFF. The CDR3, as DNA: TGTGCCACCAGCAGAGTCGGGGGGGTGCGTGAGCAGTTCTTC.

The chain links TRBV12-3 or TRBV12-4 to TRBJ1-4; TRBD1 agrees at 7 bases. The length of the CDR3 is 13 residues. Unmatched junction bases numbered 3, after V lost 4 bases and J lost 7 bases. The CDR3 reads CASSSNRGEKLFF. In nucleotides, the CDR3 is TGTGCCAGCAGTTCGAACAGGGGTGAAAAACTGTTTTTT.

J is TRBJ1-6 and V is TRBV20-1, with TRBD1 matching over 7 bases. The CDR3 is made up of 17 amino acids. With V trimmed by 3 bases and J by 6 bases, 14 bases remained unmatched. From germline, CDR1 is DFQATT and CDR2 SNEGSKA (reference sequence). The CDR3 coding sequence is TGCAGTGCTAGTGAGACAGGGTTTTTGGTCTCTAATTCACCCCTCCACTTT. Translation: CSASETGFLVSNSPLHF.

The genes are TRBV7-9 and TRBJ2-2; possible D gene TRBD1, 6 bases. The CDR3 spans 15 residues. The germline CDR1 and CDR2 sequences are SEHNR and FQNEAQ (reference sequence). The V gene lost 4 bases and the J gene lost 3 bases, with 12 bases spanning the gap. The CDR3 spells CASSYTGSYTGELFF. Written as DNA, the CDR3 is TGTGCCAGCAGCTATACAGGGAGTTACACCGGGGAGCTGTTTTTT.

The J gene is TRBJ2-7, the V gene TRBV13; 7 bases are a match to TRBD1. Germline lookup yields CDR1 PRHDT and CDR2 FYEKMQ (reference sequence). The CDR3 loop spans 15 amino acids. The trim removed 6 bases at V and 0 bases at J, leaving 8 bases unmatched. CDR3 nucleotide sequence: TGTGCCAGCAGTCCCGGGACAGTCAGCTCCTACGAGCAGTACTTC. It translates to CASSPGTVSSYEQYF.

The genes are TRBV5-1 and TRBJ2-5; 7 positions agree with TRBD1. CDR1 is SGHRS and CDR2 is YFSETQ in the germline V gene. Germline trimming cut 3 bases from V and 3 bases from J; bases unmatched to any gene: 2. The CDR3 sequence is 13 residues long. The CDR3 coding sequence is TGCGCCAGCAGCTCGGGACAGAAAGAGACCCAGTACTTC. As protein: CASSSGQKETQYF.

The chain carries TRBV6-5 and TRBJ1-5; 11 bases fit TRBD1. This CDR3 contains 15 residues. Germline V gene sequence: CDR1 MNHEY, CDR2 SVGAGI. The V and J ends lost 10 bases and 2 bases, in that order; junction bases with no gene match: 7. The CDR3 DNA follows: TGTGCCACCTTCTTGGGACAGGGGGGCAATCAGCCCCAGCATTTT. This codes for CATFLGQGGNQPQHF.